This is a list of T cell receptor beta chains from one sample in a study of blood T cells in healthy people across ages. TCRdb reanalysed the 5' RACE reads using MiXCR and keeps one entry per CDR3 protein. Of nearly 1 million distinct CDR3 sequences in the sample, about 53% were seen once. Sequencing used blood. These receptors came from a woman aged 60-70 years in good health. The CDR3 runs from the conserved cysteine through the conserved F or W. Expanded clones are given a class, and other clones once, few, many or no size at all.

v_gene	j_gene	abundance	CDR3aa
TRBV5-6	TRBJ2-1	.	CASSRDSAYNEQFF
TRBV28	TRBJ2-6	.	CASSLTAGAGANVLTF
TRBV29-1	TRBJ2-5	.	CSVAGDRGKRETQYF
TRBV11-2	TRBJ2-3	.	CASSFDRGGDTQYF
TRBV3-1	TRBJ2-5	.	CASSWDTKSGTQYF
TRBV7-9	TRBJ2-7	few	CASSSTYSSYEQYF
TRBV6-6	.	once	CASTSDREVFYEQYF
TRBV6-2/TRBV6-3	TRBJ2-3	few	CASRDPGGTDTQYF
TRBV27	TRBJ2-5	.	CASSRGQGGTETQYF
TRBV7-2	TRBJ2-7	few	CASSSPTASPYEQYF
TRBV4-1	TRBJ2-5	.	CASSQERSREQYF
TRBV15	TRBJ2-3	once	CATSRDLARGTDTQYF
TRBV7-2	TRBJ1-1	.	CASSLRGCEAFF
TRBV12-3/TRBV12-4	TRBJ2-1	few	CASNPGLYSYNEQFF
TRBV3-1	TRBJ1-1	.	CASSQGDRGQAFF
TRBV12-3/TRBV12-4	TRBJ2-5	once	CASSSNRGETQYF
TRBV20-1	TRBJ1-2	.	CSAPKPGRFYGYTF
TRBV20-1	.	.	CSASSGRNLYEQYF
TRBV6-5	TRBJ1-2	few	CASSLGHHRNYGYTF
TRBV12-3/TRBV12-4	TRBJ1-6	.	CASSQWTGDSPLHF
TRBV20-1	.	few	CSAANAGLYNEQYF
TRBV28	TRBJ2-6	.	CASSWSQRSSGANVLTF
TRBV20-1	.	.	CSARDLQRDSGEQYF
TRBV9	TRBJ1-1	.	CAGSVGQGRSEAFF